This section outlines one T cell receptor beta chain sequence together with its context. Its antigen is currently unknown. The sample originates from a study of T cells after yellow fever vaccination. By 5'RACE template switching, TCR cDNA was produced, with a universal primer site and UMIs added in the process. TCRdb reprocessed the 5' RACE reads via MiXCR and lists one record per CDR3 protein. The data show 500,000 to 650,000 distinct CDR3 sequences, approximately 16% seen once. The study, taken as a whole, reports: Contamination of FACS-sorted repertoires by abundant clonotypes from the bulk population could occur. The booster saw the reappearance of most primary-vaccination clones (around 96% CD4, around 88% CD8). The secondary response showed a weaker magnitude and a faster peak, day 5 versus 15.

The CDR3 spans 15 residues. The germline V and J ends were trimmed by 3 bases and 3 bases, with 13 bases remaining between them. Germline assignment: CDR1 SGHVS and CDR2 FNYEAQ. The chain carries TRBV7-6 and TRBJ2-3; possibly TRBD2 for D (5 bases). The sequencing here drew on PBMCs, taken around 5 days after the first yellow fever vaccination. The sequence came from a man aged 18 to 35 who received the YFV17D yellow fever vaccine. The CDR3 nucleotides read TGTGCCAGCAGCTTTTCGAGGGCGCGGACAGATACGCAGTATTTT. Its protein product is CASSFSRARTDTQYF.